The entry below gives a single TCR beta chain sequence along with its context. The antigen is unknown. Assembly of TCR beta libraries relied on iRepertoire HTBI primers together with Arm-PCR of CDR3 regions. TCRdb used MiXCR to reprocess the multiplex PCR reads, holding one entry per CDR3 protein. The sample yields 350,000 to 450,000 distinct CDR3 sequences, around 14% seen once. V lost 4 bases and J lost 0, with 14 bases in between. The CDR3 contains 16 residues. The germline gives CDR1 SGDLS, CDR2 YYNGEE. The entry originates in a study of regulatory T cells in long-lasting Graves disease. Study-wide background: The antithyroid drugs taken by newly diagnosed Graves' patients had been used for under 3 months.

Time point defined: newly diagnosed GD, antithyroid drugs for less than 3 months. Scientists built the TCR library using RNA that was extracted from PBMCs. Regarding the study as a whole: Persistent Graves' patients showed a TCR diversity that was lower than that of newly diagnosed ones. A greater number of public clonotypes (about 2,900) was shared by persistent patients than by new patients (over 900).

The same data also went into a second study, on T cells in Graves' hyperthyroidism and ophthalmopathy. Turning to that study: Most thyroid clonotypes expanded above 0.001 appeared in blood too.

The specimen was peripheral blood mononuclear cells (PBMCs), collected at new diagnosis, from a patient treated with antithyroid drugs. The receptor was isolated from a woman aged 30 to 39 with Graves disease. The gene calls are TRBV9 and TRBJ1-5; D is perhaps TRBD1 (6 bases). The CDR3: CASSTQGPYSNQPQHF. In DNA, the CDR3 is TGTGCCAGCAGCACCCAGGGGCCTTATAGCAATCAGCCCCAGCATTTT.